This T cell receptor beta chain was sequenced for a study of OX40 agonist ivuxolimab in advanced cancers. Concerning this clone: Antigen: not known.

Germline V gene data show CDR1 as SGHNT and CDR2 as YENEEA. This CDR3 has 20 residues. Unmatched junction bases numbered 16, after V lost 3 bases and J lost 6 bases. The assay was immunoSEQ multiplex PCR, and TCRdb's table has in-frame clones only and misses some. Of around 63,000 clones listed, about 88% are singletons. Broader study findings: The study found that CD8+ T cells averaged more expanded clones than CD4+.

J is TRBJ2-1 and V is TRBV11-3; the match to TRBD2 covers 14 bases. Sequenced material: CD4+ or CD8+ T cells sorted from blood, taken in a trial of the OX40 agonist ivuxolimab. The TCR was taken from an adult with an advanced solid tumor such as melanoma, head and neck, liver or kidney cancer. The CDR3 reads CASSFSDQGLGLAGVNEQFF. The CDR3, as DNA: TGTGCCAGCAGCTTTAGCGACCAGGGGCTGGGACTAGCGGGAGTCAATGAGCAGTTCTTC.